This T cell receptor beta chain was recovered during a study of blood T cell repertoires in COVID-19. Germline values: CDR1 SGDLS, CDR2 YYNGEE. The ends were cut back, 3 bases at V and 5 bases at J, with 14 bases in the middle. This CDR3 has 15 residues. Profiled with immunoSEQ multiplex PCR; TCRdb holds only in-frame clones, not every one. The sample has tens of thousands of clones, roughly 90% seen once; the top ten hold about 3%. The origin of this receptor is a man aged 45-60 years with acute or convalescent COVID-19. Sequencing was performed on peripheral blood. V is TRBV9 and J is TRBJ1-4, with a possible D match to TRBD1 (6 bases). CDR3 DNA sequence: TGTGCCAGCAGCGCTCAGGACAGTCGGAATGAAAAACTGTTTTTT. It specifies CASSAQDSRNEKLFF.